Following are 9 T cell receptor beta chains from one sample sequenced in a study of blood T cell repertoires in COVID-19. Assay: immunoSEQ multiplex PCR; the TCRdb copy retains only in-frame clones and omits some. The data hold about 270,000 clones, with 70% to 90% observed a single time. Sequenced sample: PBMCs or T cells enriched from blood (not recorded which). The source of these receptors is a woman in her fifties or sixties with acute COVID-19.

Regarding this clone: This may arise from a read error, as a much more abundant clone is one base away. The gene calls are TRBV18 and TRBJ1-2; 11 bases match TRBD1. The CDR3 contains 17 residues. Germline CDR1 reads KGHSH; CDR2 reads LQKENI. The CDR3 coding sequence is TGTGCCAGCTCACAAGATTACCGGGACAGGGGGAACTATGACTACACCTTC. Its protein is CASSQDYRDRGNYDYTF.

V and J are TRBV12-3 or TRBV12-4 and TRBJ1-2; TRBD1 matches at 9 bases. The CDR3 has 13 amino acids. V lost 5 bases and J lost 8; bases outside the gene matches: 6. CDR3 bases: TGTGCCAGCAGTCCCAGACAGGGGGAGGGCTACACCTTC. As protein: CASSPRQGEGYTF.

V is TRBV10-1 and J is TRBJ2-1, with 7 nucleotides matching TRBD1. CDR1 WNHNN and CDR2 SYGVQD come from the germline V gene (reference sequence). The CDR3 is 15 residues long. Unmatched junction bases numbered 10, after V lost 8 bases and J lost 3 bases. In DNA, the CDR3 is TGCGCCAGCTTAATCACAGGGGAACGCTACAATGAGCAGTTCTTC. It specifies CASLITGERYNEQFF.

The rearrangement links TRBV6-5 to TRBJ2-7; perhaps TRBD1 as D (5 bases). Trimming pared 8 bases from V and 4 bases from J, leaving 12 bases between. This CDR3 contains 12 residues. CDR1 and CDR2 (germline): MNHEY, SVGAGI. CDR3: CASAGFRYEQYF. DNA for the CDR3: TGTGCCAGCGCAGGGTTTCGGTACGAGCAGTACTTC.

J is TRBJ2-1 and V is TRBV5-1, with 9 bases aligning to TRBD1. CDR1 and CDR2 (germline): SGHRS, YFSETQ. Trimming removed 2 bases from V and 3 bases from J; junction bases left unmatched: 3. This CDR3 region has 15 residues. Written as DNA, the CDR3 is TGCGCCAGCAGCTTCACAGGGGGCGACTACAATGAGCAGTTCTTC. This translates into CASSFTGGDYNEQFF.

The chain joins TRBV7-2 to TRBJ2-7; TRBD1 aligns across 9 bases. The V and J ends lost 1 base and 6 bases, in that order; junction bases with no gene match: 7. CDR1 SGHTA and CDR2 FQGNSA come from the germline V gene. The CDR3 loop spans 15 amino acids. CDR3 region: CASSLDGTGSREQYF. The CDR3 region has the DNA TGTGCCAGCAGCTTAGATGGGACAGGGAGCCGCGAGCAGTACTTC.

The V call is TRBV6-5, the J call TRBJ1-3, with D uncertain. Trimming left V 8 bases short and J 4 bases short, with 9 bases between. The CDR3 has 12 amino acids. Germline V CDR1 and CDR2: MNHEY, SVGAGI. CDR3 coding DNA: TGTGCCAGCGTCGGAGACGGAAACACCATATATTTT. This codes for CASVGDGNTIYF.

J is TRBJ1-5 and V is TRBV7-2; D is ambiguous. There are 14 residues in the CDR3. CDR1 is SGHTA and CDR2 is FQGNSA in the germline V gene. V dropped 6 bases and J dropped 4 bases, with 13 bases sitting between them. The CDR3 protein is CASSLFPENQPQHF. Here the CDR3 DNA reads TGTGCCAGCAGTCTTTTTCCCGAGAATCAGCCCCAGCATTTT.

The chain links TRBV11-2 to TRBJ2-7; 7 bases match TRBD2. Germline-derived CDR1 and CDR2 are SGHAT and FQNNGV. The CDR3 spans 15 residues. Unmatched junction bases numbered 6, after V lost 1 base and J lost 3 bases. CDR3 nucleotide sequence: TGTGCCAGCAGCTTAGGTTCGCGGGGGAACTACGAGCAGTACTTC. This sequence encodes CASSLGSRGNYEQYF.